This TCR beta chain was sequenced during a study of shared clonotypes between healthy human individuals. In regard to this clone: What it recognizes is unknown.

The CDR3 is made up of 12 amino acids. Germline CDR1 reads MNHNS; CDR2 reads SASEGT. V gave up 8 bases and J gave up 3 bases, with 7 bases separating them. Findings of the study overall: The four-donor shared clonotypes exceeded non-shared clonotypes in generation probability, with non-shared ones scoring lower.

The method was immunoSEQ multiplex PCR; TCRdb's version includes in-frame clones alone and lacks a portion of them. The sample shows some 87,000 clones, almost 70% of them seen only once. The chain recombines TRBV6-1 with TRBJ2-2; D is ambiguous. The specimen was memory CD8+ T cells sorted from blood. Subset denoted: CD45RO+ cells pooled with CCR7-negative TemRA cells. The sequence came from a man aged 25 to 45 in good health. The CDR3 here is CASLLYTGELFF. The CDR3 nucleotides read TGTGCCAGCTTGCTGTACACCGGGGAGCTGTTTTTT.